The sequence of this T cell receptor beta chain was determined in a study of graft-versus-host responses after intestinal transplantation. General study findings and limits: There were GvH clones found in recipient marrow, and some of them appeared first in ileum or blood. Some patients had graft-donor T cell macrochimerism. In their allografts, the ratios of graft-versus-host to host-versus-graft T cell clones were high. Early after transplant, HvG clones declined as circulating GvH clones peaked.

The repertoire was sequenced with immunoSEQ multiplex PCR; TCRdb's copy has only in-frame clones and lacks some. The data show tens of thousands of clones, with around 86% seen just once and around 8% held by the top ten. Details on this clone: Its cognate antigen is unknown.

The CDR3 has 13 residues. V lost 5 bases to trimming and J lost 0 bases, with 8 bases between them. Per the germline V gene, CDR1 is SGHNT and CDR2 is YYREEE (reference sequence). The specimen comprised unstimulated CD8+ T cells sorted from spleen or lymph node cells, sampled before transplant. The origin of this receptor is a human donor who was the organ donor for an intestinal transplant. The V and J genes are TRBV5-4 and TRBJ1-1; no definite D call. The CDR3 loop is CASRNYMNTEAFF. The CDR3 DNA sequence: TGTGCCAGCAGAAACTACATGAACACTGAAGCTTTCTTT.